This paragraph covers one T cell receptor beta chain sequence. These data originate in a study of OX40 agonist ivuxolimab in advanced cancers. The CDR3 spans 15 residues. Germline V gene lookup returns CDR1 MDHEN and CDR2 SYDVKM. Losses at the gene ends were 8 bases for V and 0 bases for J; bases not matched to a gene: 6. The repertoire was sequenced with immunoSEQ multiplex PCR; TCRdb's copy has only in-frame clones and lacks some. The sample includes roughly 110,000 clones, around 90% of them seen just once. The sequence came from an adult with an advanced solid tumor such as melanoma, head and neck, liver or kidney cancer. The gene calls are TRBV28 and TRBJ1-4; 7 nucleotides agree with TRBD1. The sample consisted of CD4+ or CD8+ T cells sorted from blood, taken in a trial of the OX40 agonist ivuxolimab. The CDR3 protein is CASGGQATTNEKLFF. DNA for the CDR3: TGTGCCAGCGGAGGACAGGCCACAACTAATGAAAAACTGTTTTTT.